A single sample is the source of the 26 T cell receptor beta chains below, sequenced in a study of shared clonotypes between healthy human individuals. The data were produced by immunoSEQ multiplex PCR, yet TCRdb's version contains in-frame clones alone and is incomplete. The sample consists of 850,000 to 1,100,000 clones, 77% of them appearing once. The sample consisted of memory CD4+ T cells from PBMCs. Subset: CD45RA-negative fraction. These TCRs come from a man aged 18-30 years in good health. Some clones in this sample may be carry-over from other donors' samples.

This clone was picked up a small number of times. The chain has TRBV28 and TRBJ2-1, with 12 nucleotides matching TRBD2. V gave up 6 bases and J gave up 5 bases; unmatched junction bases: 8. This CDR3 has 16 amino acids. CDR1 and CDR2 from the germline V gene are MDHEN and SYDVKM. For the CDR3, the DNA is TGTGCCAGCAGCGACCCGGGACTAGCGGGCCACAATGAGCAGTTCTTC. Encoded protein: CASSDPGLAGHNEQFF.

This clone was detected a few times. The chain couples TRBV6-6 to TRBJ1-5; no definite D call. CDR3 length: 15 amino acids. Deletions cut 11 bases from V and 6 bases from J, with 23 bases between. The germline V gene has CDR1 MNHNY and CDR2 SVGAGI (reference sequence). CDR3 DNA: TGTGCCTCCCGGTTGAGAGTCGGGGATGGTCAGCCCCAGCATTTT. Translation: CASRLRVGDGQPQHF.

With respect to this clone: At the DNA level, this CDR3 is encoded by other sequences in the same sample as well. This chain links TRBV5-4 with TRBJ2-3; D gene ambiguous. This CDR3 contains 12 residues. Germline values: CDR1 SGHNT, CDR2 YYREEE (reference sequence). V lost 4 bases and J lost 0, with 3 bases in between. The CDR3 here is CASSGSTDTQYF. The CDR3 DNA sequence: TGTGCCAGCAGCGGGAGCACAGATACGCAGTATTTT.

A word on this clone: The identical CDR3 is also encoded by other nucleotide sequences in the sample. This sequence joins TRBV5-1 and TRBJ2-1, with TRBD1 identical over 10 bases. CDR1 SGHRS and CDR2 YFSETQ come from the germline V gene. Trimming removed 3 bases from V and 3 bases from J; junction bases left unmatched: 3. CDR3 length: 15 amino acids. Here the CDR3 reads CASSSGTGVYNEQFF. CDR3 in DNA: TGCGCCAGCAGCTCCGGGACAGGGGTCTACAATGAGCAGTTCTTC.

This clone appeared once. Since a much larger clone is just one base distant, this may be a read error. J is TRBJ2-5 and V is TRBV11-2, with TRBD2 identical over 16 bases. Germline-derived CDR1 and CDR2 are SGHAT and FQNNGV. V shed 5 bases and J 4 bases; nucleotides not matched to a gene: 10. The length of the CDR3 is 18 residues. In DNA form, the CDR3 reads TGTGCCAGCAGCCTGGGACTAGCGGGAGGGTTGGGTTTAGAGACCCAGTACTTC. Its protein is CASSLGLAGGLGLETQYF.

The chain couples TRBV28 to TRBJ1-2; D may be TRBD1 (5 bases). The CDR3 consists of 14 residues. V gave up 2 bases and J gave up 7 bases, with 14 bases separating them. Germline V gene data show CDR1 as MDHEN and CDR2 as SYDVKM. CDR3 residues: CASSLRGTWGGYTF. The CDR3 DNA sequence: TGTGCCAGCAGTTTAAGGGGTACTTGGGGTGGCTACACCTTC.

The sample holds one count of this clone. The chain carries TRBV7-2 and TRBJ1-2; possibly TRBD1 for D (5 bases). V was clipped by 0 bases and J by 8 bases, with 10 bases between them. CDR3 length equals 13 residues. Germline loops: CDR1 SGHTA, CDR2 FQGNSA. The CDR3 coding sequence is TGTGCCAGCAGCTTAGCTTCGGGGGTGGGCTACACCTTC. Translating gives CASSLASGVGYTF.

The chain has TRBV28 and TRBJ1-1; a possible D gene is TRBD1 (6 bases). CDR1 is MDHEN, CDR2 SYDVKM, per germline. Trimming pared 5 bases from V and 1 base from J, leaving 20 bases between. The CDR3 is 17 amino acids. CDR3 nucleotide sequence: TGTGCCAGCAGTGCTCAAATCGGGATACAGGGGAACACTGAAGCTTTCTTT. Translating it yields CASSAQIGIQGNTEAFF.

CDR3 coding DNA: TGCAGCGTTGTTACCAGTTCTGGAAACACCATATATTTT. Its protein is CSVVTSSGNTIYF. This rearrangement joins TRBV29-1 to TRBJ1-3; D gene uncertain. With 4 bases removed from V and 1 base from J, the gap between germline ends came to 8 bases. Germline V gene lookup returns CDR1 SQVTM and CDR2 ANQGSEA. The CDR3 runs to 13 residues.

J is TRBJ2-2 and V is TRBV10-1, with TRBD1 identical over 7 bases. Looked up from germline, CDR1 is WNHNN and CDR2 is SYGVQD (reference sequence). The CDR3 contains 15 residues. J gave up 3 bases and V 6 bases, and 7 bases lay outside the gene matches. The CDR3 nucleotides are TGCGCCAGCAGAAGTACAGGGGAAGACACCGGGGAGCTGTTTTTT. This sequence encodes CASRSTGEDTGELFF.

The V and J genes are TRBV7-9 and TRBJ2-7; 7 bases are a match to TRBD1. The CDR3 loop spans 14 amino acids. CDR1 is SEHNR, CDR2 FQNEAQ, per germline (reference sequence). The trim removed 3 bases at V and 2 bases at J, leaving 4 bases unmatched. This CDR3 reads CASSFNDRAYEQYF. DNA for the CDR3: TGTGCCAGCAGCTTTAACGACAGGGCCTACGAGCAGTACTTC.

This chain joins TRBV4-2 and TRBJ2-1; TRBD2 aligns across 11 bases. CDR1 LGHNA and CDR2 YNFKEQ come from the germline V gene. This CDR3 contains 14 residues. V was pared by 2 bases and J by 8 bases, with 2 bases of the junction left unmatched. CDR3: CASSQQLAGDEQFF. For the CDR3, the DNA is TGTGCCAGCAGCCAACAACTAGCGGGAGATGAGCAGTTCTTC.

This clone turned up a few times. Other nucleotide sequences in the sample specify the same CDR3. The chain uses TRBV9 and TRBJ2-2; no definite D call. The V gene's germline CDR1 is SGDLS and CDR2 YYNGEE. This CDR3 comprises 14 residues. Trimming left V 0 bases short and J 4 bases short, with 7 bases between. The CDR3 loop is CASSVGGLTGELFF. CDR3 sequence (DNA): TGTGCCAGCAGCGTAGGGGGTCTCACCGGGGAGCTGTTTTTT.

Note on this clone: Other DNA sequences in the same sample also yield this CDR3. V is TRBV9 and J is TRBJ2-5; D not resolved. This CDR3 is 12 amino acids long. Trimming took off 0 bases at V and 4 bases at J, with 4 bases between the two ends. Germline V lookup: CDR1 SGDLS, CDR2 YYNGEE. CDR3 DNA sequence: TGTGCCAGCAGCGTAGAGGGAGAGACCCAGTACTTC. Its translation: CASSVEGETQYF. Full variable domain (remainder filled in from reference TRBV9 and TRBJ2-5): DSGVTQTPKHLITATGQRVTLRCSPRSGDLSVYWYQQSLDQGLQFLIQYYNGEERAKGNILERFSAQQFPDLHSELNLSSLELGDSALYFCASSVEGETQYFGPGTRLLVL.

The CDR3 DNA sequence: TGTGCTAGTGTCGAGACCGGGTATTCATTTAATGAGCAGTTCTTC. Its protein is CASVETGYSFNEQFF. The chain couples TRBV12-5 to TRBJ2-1; D is ambiguous. The germline V gene encodes CDR1 LGHNT and CDR2 FRNRAP. The CDR3 totals 15 residues. Trimming took off 7 bases at V and 7 bases at J, with 20 bases between the two ends.

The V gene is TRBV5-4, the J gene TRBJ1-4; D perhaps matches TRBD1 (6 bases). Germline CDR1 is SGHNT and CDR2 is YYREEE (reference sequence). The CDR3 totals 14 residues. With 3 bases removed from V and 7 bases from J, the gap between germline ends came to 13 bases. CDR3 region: CASSSQGRGEKLFF. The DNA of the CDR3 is TGTGCCAGCAGCTCCCAGGGGCGCGGTGAAAAACTGTTTTTT.

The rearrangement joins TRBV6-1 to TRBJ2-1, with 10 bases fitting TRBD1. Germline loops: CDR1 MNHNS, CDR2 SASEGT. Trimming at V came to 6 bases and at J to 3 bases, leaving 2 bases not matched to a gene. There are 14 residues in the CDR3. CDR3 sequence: CASRTGGLYNEQFF. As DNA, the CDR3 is TGTGCCAGCAGGACAGGGGGCCTCTACAATGAGCAGTTCTTC.

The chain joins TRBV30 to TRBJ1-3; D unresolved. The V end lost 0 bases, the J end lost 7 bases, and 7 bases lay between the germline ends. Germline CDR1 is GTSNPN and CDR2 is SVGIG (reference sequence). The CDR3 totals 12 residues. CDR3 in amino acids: CAWSVNPNTIYF. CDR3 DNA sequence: TGTGCCTGGAGTGTAAATCCCAACACCATATATTTT.

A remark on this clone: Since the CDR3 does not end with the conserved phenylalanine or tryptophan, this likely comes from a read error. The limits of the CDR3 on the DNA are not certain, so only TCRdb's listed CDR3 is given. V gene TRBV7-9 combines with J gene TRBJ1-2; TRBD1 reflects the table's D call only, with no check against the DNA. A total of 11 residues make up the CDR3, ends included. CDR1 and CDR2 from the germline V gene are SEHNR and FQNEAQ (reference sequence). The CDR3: CASSLIFCDSS.

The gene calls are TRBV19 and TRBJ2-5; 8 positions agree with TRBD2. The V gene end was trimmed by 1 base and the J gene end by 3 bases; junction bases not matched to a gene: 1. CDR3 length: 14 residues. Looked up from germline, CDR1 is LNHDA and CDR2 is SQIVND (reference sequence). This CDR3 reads CASSIAGGKETQYF. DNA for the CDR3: TGTGCCAGTAGTATAGCGGGGGGGAAAGAGACCCAGTACTTC.

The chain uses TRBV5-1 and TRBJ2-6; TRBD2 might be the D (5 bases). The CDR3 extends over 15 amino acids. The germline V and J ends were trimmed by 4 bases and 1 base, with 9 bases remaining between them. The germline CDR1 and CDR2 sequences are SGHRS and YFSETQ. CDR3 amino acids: CASSPEGSGANVLTF. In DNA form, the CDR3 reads TGCGCCAGCAGCCCCGAGGGTTCTGGGGCCAACGTCCTGACTTTC.

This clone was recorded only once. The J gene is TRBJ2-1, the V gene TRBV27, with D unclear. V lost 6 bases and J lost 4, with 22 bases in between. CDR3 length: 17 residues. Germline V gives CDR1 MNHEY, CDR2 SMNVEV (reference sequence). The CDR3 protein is CASRLSPDPRKYNEQFF. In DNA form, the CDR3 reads TGTGCCAGCAGATTGAGCCCCGATCCAAGGAAATACAATGAGCAGTTCTTC.

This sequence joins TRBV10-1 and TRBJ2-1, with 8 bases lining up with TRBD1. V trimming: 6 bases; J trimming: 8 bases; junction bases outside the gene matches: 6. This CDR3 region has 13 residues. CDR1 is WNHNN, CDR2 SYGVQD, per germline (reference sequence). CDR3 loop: CASRRTGNDEQFF. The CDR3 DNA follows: TGCGCCAGCAGAAGGACAGGGAATGATGAGCAGTTCTTC.

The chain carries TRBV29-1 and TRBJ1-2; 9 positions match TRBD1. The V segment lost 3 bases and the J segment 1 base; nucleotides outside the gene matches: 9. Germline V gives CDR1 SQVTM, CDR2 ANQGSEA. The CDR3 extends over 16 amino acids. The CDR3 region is CSVESTGTGHNYGYTF. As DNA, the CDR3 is TGCAGCGTTGAGTCTACCGGGACAGGGCATAACTATGGCTACACCTTC.

The CDR3 bases are TGTGCCAGCAGTTCTTGGGGATCTGGAAACACCATATATTTT. Protein product: CASSSWGSGNTIYF. The chain employs TRBV5-6 and TRBJ1-3; D gene uncertain. The ends were cut back, 5 bases at V and 1 base at J, with 10 bases in the middle. Germline lookup yields CDR1 SGHDT and CDR2 YYEEEE. The CDR3 covers 14 residues. Full variable domain (rest looked up from reference TRBV5-6 and TRBJ1-3): DAGVTQSPTHLIKTRGQQVTLRCSPKSGHDTVSWYQQALGQGPQFIFQYYEEEERQRGNFPDRFSGHQFPNYSSELNVNALLLGDSALYLCASSSWGSGNTIYFGEGSWLTVV.

CDR3 amino acids: CASSPEGGNGNQPQHF. The CDR3 DNA reads as TGCGCCAGCAGCCCGGAGGGGGGTAACGGCAATCAGCCCCAGCATTTT. The V call is TRBV5-1, the J call TRBJ1-5, with a tentative D call TRBD1 (6 bases). The CDR3 runs to 16 residues. Germline loops: CDR1 SGHRS, CDR2 YFSETQ. Trimming took off 4 bases at V and 2 bases at J, with 16 bases between the two ends.